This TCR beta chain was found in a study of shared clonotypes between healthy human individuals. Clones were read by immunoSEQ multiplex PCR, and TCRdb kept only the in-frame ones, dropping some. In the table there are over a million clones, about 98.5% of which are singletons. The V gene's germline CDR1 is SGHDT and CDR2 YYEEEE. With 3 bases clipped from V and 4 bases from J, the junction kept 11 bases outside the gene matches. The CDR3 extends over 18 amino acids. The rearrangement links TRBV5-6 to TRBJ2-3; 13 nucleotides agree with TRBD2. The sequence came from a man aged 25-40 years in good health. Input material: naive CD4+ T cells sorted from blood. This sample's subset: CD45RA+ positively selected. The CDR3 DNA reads TGTGCCAGCAGCTCGAAAAGACTAGCGGGAGGACTTGCAGATACGCAGTATTTT. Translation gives CASSSKRLAGGLADTQYF.